What follows is one TCR beta chain and its context. Its antigen remains unknown. The missing CDR3 end, 3 residues past where the read stops, is filled in from the germline J gene. The CDR3 covers 12 residues. Germline V lookup: CDR1 KGHSH, CDR2 LQKENI. Genomic DNA, averaging roughly 1,200 ng per sample, yielded TCR beta CDR3 via immunoSEQ. Profiled with immunoSEQ multiplex PCR; TCRdb holds only in-frame clones, not every one. This repertoire includes roughly 13,000 clones. The sample belongs to a study of T cells in women clearing cervical HPV infection. Overall study: Donors had HPV16-related CIN3 or worse; 2 had invasive cancer. Case blood was drawn when the lesion was first found; control blood after infection became undetectable.

Study conclusions and caveats: Cases carried less TRBV6-7 than controls: 0.11% versus 0.16%.

The TCR comes from a woman between 18 and 69 years old with a cervical HPV16 infection that either progressed to CIN3+ or cleared (not recorded which). The chain recombines TRBV18 with TRBJ1-2; 8 positions agree with TRBD1. What was sequenced was blood buffy coat. This CDR3 reads CASSRQGSGYTF. Partial CDR3 DNA: TGTGCCAGCTCAAGACAGGGGAGCGGC.